Only one count was recorded for the clone carrying this T cell receptor (beta chain). The antigen remains unidentified. This CDR3 is 16 amino acids long. V lost 4 bases, J lost 2 bases, and 17 bases lay in between. Germline CDR1 and CDR2: MNHEY and SVGAGI. This entry is derived from a study of cytomegalovirus exposure and HLA in healthy donors. Across the study: In terms of ancestry, the Caucasian-associated cluster contained roughly 81% of the approximately 400 genotyped donors. Study results and limitations: Several of the most significant clusters appeared, in a later analysis, to be linked to common viral pathogens. A few CMV-associated chains proved CMV antigen-specific in vitro.

The PCR was carried out with 60 Vbeta primers and 13 Jbeta primers. Generated by immunoSEQ multiplex PCR, the TCRdb table keeps only in-frame clones and is missing some. The sample holds fewer than 150,000 clones, about 80% seen once. These donors, healthy bone marrow donors, were studied. The J gene is TRBJ1-1, the V gene TRBV6-5; D remains unclear. The receptor was derived from a man aged 45-60 years in good health and CMV-seronegative. Sequenced material: PBMCs. The CDR3 is CASSSPASGSNTEAFF. The CDR3, as DNA: TGTGCCAGCAGTTCCCCCGCCTCGGGGAGCAACACTGAAGCTTTCTTT.